This T cell receptor beta chain was captured by sequencing in a study of blood T cell repertoires in COVID-19. With 10 bases removed from V and 1 base from J, the gap between germline ends came to 16 bases. The CDR3 is 14 amino acids. The germline CDR1 and CDR2 sequences are MNHEY and SVGAGI. This clone has only a few counts. Using immunoSEQ multiplex PCR, the repertoire was profiled, and TCRdb retains in-frame clones only, with some absent. The table includes approximately 170,000 clones, 70% to 90% detected once. The chain uses TRBV6-5 and TRBJ1-1, with D perhaps TRBD1 (6 bases). This TCR derives from a woman of 80 years or more in a cohort sampled during active or convalescent COVID-19. The sample taken for sequencing was peripheral blood. This CDR3 reads CATHRGGWNTEAFF. The DNA of the CDR3 is TGTGCCACCCATAGGGGGGGCTGGAACACTGAAGCTTTCTTT.